What follows are 5 T cell receptor beta chains derived from one specimen sequenced in a study of Tregs in tolerant kidney transplant recipients. Here immunoSEQ multiplex PCR was the method, and the copy in TCRdb shows in-frame clones only, minus some. The sample consists of 55,000 to 75,000 clones, 80% to 90% of them appearing once. Mixed chimerism was transient after nonmyeloablative marrow transplants from related graft donors. The sample was CD4+ T cells from blood (PBMCs), taken 6 months after the transplant. All receptors derive from a human patient who received a combined kidney and bone marrow transplant. Some T cells could come from the graft donor.

CDR3: CATWTSGREQYF. CDR3 nucleotides: TGTGCCACCTGGACTAGCGGAAGGGAGCAGTACTTC. This sequence joins TRBV10-3 and TRBJ2-7; 10 nucleotides match TRBD2. CDR3 length equals 12 residues. Germline CDR1 ENHRY, CDR2 SYGVKD. The V and J ends lost 10 bases and 7 bases, in that order; junction bases with no gene match: 7.

The J gene is TRBJ2-4, the V gene TRBV19; 13 bases are a match to TRBD2. The CDR3 covers 14 residues. Germline CDR1 LNHDA, CDR2 SQIVND (reference sequence). The junction had 0 bases not matched to a gene; V was cut back by 3 bases and J by 7 bases. CDR3 loop: CASSMTSGRNIQYF. CDR3 DNA sequence: TGTGCCAGTAGTATGACTAGCGGGAGGAACATTCAGTACTTC. Combining the CDR3 with reference TRBV19 and TRBJ2-4 gives the whole variable domain DGGITQSPKYLFRKEGQNVTLSCEQNLNHDAMYWYRQDPGQGLRLIYYSQIVNDFQKGDIAEGYSVSREKKESFPLTVTSAQKNPTAFYLCASSMTSGRNIQYFGAGTRLSVL.

The table lists this clone with a count of one. The gene calls are TRBV28 and TRBJ2-3, with 8 bases lining up with TRBD2. CDR3 length equals 16 residues. CDR1 and CDR2 (germline): MDHEN, SYDVKM. The junction had 11 bases not matched to a gene; V was cut back by 7 bases and J by 2 bases. The CDR3 region has the DNA TGTGCCAGCAAGATCCGGACTAGCCCTTCCACAGATACGCAGTATTTT. It codes for CASKIRTSPSTDTQYF.

This chain's CDR3 is CASSYSSRATEAFF. For the CDR3, the DNA is TGTGCCAGCAGTTACTCGAGCAGGGCCACTGAAGCTTTCTTT. The J gene is TRBJ1-1, the V gene TRBV6-5; possible D gene TRBD1, 5 bases. This CDR3 is built from 14 residues. V lost 0 bases and J 4 bases, leaving 9 bases between the germline ends. Per germline, CDR1 MNHEY and CDR2 SVGAGI.

The rearrangement uses TRBV28 and TRBJ2-7; tentative D call: TRBD2 (7 bases). The CDR3 is 15 residues long. The V end was cut by 6 bases, the J end by 5 bases, with 20 bases between. The germline V gene encodes CDR1 MDHEN and CDR2 SYDVKM. The CDR3 nucleotides read TGTGCCAGCAGGGAACAGGGACGAGGGACTAACGAGCAGTACTTC. It encodes CASREQGRGTNEQYF.